Below are 16 T cell receptor beta chains sequenced from a single sample in a study of cytomegalovirus exposure and HLA in healthy donors. PCR involved 60 Vbeta and 13 Jbeta primers. The data were produced by immunoSEQ multiplex PCR, yet TCRdb's version contains in-frame clones alone and is incomplete. The table shows about 91,000 clones, with around nine tenths occurring only once. Sequences were obtained from PBMCs. These receptors originate from a man aged 25 to 45 in good health and CMV-seropositive.

V gene TRBV5-4 combines with J gene TRBJ2-3; 7 nucleotides line up with TRBD2. V trimming: 3 bases; J trimming: 14 bases; junction bases outside the gene matches: 15. Germline lookup yields CDR1 SGHNT and CDR2 YYREEE (reference sequence). The CDR3 covers 14 residues. CDR3 sequence: CASSSGVGEGRRYF. The CDR3 coding sequence is TGTGCCAGCAGCTCGGGTGTGGGGGAGGGCCGTAGGTATTTT.

This chain connects TRBV19 to TRBJ2-5; 12 bases align to TRBD2. This CDR3 has 16 residues. V was clipped by 3 bases and J by 5 bases; unmatched bases: 7. From germline, CDR1 is LNHDA and CDR2 SQIVND (reference sequence). The CDR3 loop reads CASSMGLAGGTETQYF. As DNA, the CDR3 is TGTGCCAGTAGTATGGGCCTAGCGGGAGGGACGGAGACCCAGTACTTC. Combining the CDR3 with reference TRBV19 and TRBJ2-5 gives the whole variable domain DGGITQSPKYLFRKEGQNVTLSCEQNLNHDAMYWYRQDPGQGLRLIYYSQIVNDFQKGDIAEGYSVSREKKESFPLTVTSAQKNPTAFYLCASSMGLAGGTETQYFGPGTRLLVL.

V usage is TRBV7-9 and J usage is TRBJ2-4, with D possibly TRBD1 on 5 matching bases. This CDR3 spans 14 amino acids. Between the trimmed V and J ends, which lost 5 bases and 1 base, there was a span of 9 bases. Germline CDR1 and CDR2: SEHNR and FQNEAQ (reference sequence). The CDR3: CASSQGMAKNIQYF. The DNA for the CDR3 is TGTGCCAGCAGCCAGGGTATGGCCAAAAACATTCAGTACTTC. Based on the CDR3 plus reference TRBV7-9 and TRBJ2-4, the full variable domain is DTGVSQNPRHKITKRGQNVTFRCDPISEHNRLYWYRQTLGQGPEFLTYFQNEAQLEKSRLLSDRFSAERPKGSFSTLEIQRTEQGDSAMYLCASSQGMAKNIQYFGAGTRLSVL.

The chain couples TRBV7-9 to TRBJ2-5; TRBD2 agrees at 7 bases. Looked up from germline, CDR1 is SEHNR and CDR2 is FQNEAQ (reference sequence). J gave up 2 bases and V 5 bases, and 5 bases lay outside the gene matches. CDR3 length equals 14 residues. The chain's CDR3 is CASSPQAGQETQYF. The CDR3 bases are TGTGCCAGCAGCCCGCAAGCGGGACAAGAGACCCAGTACTTC.

J is TRBJ2-2 and V is TRBV2, with D maybe TRBD1 (5 bases). With 6 bases removed from V and 4 bases from J, the gap between germline ends came to 12 bases. There are 14 residues in the CDR3. Germline V gene sequence: CDR1 SNHLY, CDR2 FYNNEI. CDR3 protein: CASRDIGVTGELFF. DNA for the CDR3: TGTGCCAGCAGGGACATCGGAGTCACCGGGGAGCTGTTTTTT.

V gene TRBV5-1 combines with J gene TRBJ2-6, with 7 bases aligning to TRBD1. The V gene's germline CDR1 is SGHRS and CDR2 YFSETQ. The V gene end was trimmed by 5 bases and the J gene end by 0 bases; junction bases not matched to a gene: 17. CDR3 size: 20 residues. The CDR3 region is CASSLRAGTAFSSGANVLTF. CDR3 nucleotides: TGCGCCAGCAGTCTTAGAGCAGGGACAGCCTTTAGCTCTGGGGCCAACGTCCTGACTTTC.

This sequence joins TRBV2 and TRBJ2-5, with a tentative D call TRBD2 (5 bases). This CDR3 comprises 13 residues. V lost 7 bases and J 3 bases, leaving 12 bases between the germline ends. Looked up from germline, CDR1 is SNHLY and CDR2 is FYNNEI. CDR3: CASKFGVKETQYF. CDR3 nucleotide sequence: TGTGCCAGCAAATTCGGGGTTAAAGAGACCCAGTACTTC.

The chain uses TRBV14 and TRBJ1-1, with 9 bases fitting TRBD1. Germline CDR1 is SGHDN and CDR2 is FVKESK. The CDR3 loop spans 15 amino acids. Unmatched junction bases numbered 3, after V lost 1 base and J lost 3 bases. This chain's CDR3 is CASSQVGDRDTEAFF. The CDR3 DNA sequence: TGTGCCAGCAGCCAAGTGGGGGACAGGGACACTGAAGCTTTCTTT.

This sequence joins TRBV5-1 and TRBJ2-5, with 16 bases aligning to TRBD2. The CDR3 has 16 amino acids. From germline, CDR1 is SGHRS and CDR2 YFSETQ. Unmatched junction bases numbered 6, after V lost 4 bases and J lost 6 bases. CDR3 DNA: TGCGCCAGCAGCCGGTCGGGACTAGCGGGAGGGCAGACCCAGTACTTC. It yields the protein CASSRSGLAGGQTQYF. The full variable domain, in which reference TRBV5-1 and TRBJ2-5 provide the parts outside the CDR3, is KAGVTQTPRYLIKTRGQQVTLSCSPISGHRSVSWYQQTPGQGLQFLFEYFSETQRNKGNFPGRFSGRQFSNSRSEMNVSTLELGDSALYLCASSRSGLAGGQTQYFGPGTRLLVL.

There are a few counts of this clone. This chain connects TRBV7-9 to TRBJ2-7, with TRBD1 identical over 8 bases. The CDR3 contains 14 residues. Germline V gene data show CDR1 as SEHNR and CDR2 as FQNEAQ (reference sequence). Germline trimming cut 3 bases from V and 3 bases from J; bases unmatched to any gene: 4. CDR3 in amino acids: CASSLTGDYYEQYF. CDR3 in DNA: TGTGCCAGCAGCTTGACAGGGGATTACTACGAGCAGTACTTC.

The rearrangement links TRBV27 to TRBJ2-2; 7 nucleotides agree with TRBD1. The CDR3 covers 14 residues. Losses at the gene ends were 2 bases for V and 7 bases for J; bases not matched to a gene: 4. The V gene's germline CDR1 is MNHEY and CDR2 SMNVEV (reference sequence). CDR3 sequence (DNA): TGTGCCAGCAGTTTAGAGGGGGCGGGCGGGGAGCTGTTTTTT. Residues: CASSLEGAGGELFF.

CDR3 amino acids: CASSQTSAADTQYF. CDR3 nucleotides: TGTGCCAGCAGCCAGACTAGCGCGGCAGATACGCAGTATTTT. V and J are TRBV7-2 and TRBJ2-3; TRBD2 aligns across 8 bases. The CDR3 is made up of 14 amino acids. The germline gives CDR1 SGHTA, CDR2 FQGNSA. V lost 5 bases and J lost 4; bases outside the gene matches: 5.

This clone was detected only once. The gene calls are TRBV6-5 and TRBJ1-1, with D tentatively TRBD1 (5 bases). Looked up from germline, CDR1 is MNHEY and CDR2 is SVGAGI. There are 15 residues in the CDR3. The V end was cut by 0 bases, the J end by 1 base, with 9 bases between. CDR3: CASSYSGRANTEAFF. The CDR3 DNA follows: TGTGCCAGCAGTTACTCGGGCAGGGCGAACACTGAAGCTTTCTTT.

There are a few counts of this clone. The gene calls are TRBV2 and TRBJ1-3, with 9 nucleotides matching TRBD1. J lost 2 bases, V lost 4 bases, and 6 bases had no gene match. CDR3 size: 16 residues. Germline loops: CDR1 SNHLY, CDR2 FYNNEI. The CDR3 protein is CASSASGTGTGNTIYF. The CDR3 DNA reads as TGTGCCAGCAGTGCCTCCGGGACAGGGACTGGAAACACCATATATTTT.

The chain has TRBV7-8 and TRBJ2-6; 8 nucleotides agree with TRBD2. The CDR3 sequence is 18 residues long. The V and J ends lost 5 bases and 0 bases, in that order; junction bases with no gene match: 9. Germline V gene sequence: CDR1 SGHVS, CDR2 FQNEAQ. CDR3 loop: CASSRAGTRSSGANVLTF. The CDR3 DNA is TGTGCCAGCAGCCGCGCCGGGACTAGAAGCTCTGGGGCCAACGTCCTGACTTTC.

V usage is TRBV2 and J usage is TRBJ2-1; 7 bases are shared with TRBD1. Trimming cost V 4 bases and J 7 bases; bases outside gene matches: 7. Germline-derived CDR1 and CDR2 are SNHLY and FYNNEI. This CDR3 has 14 residues. The CDR3 is CASSVRGYQNEQFF. DNA for the CDR3: TGTGCCAGCAGTGTCAGGGGGTATCAGAATGAGCAGTTCTTC.